The 15 T cell receptor beta chains reported below all come from one sample, sequenced in a study of spatial heterogeneity in lung cancer. The time point denotes: sample taken at primary tumor resection. TCRdb itself ran the 5' RACE reads through MiXCR, one entry per CDR3 protein. The sample has over 14,000 distinct CDR3 sequences; 3.6% are singletons. Sequenced material: normal lung tissue next to the tumor, taken at surgery. The receptors stem from a male donor with early-stage non-small cell lung cancer.

This clonotype was detected many times. A library made for alpha chains picked up this beta chain off target, so its size means little. The J gene is TRBJ1-5, the V gene TRBV7-2, with 8 positions matching TRBD1. The V segment lost 4 bases and the J segment 2 bases; nucleotides outside the gene matches: 7. The germline CDR1 and CDR2 sequences are SGHTA and FQGNSA. This CDR3 region has 16 residues. The CDR3: CASSWSPGQGNQPQHF. The CDR3 nucleotides read TGTGCCAGCAGCTGGAGTCCGGGACAGGGCAATCAGCCCCAGCATTTT.

This clonotype was seen many times. Little can be read into the size of this beta chain, an off-target read in a library designed for alpha chains. The rearrangement uses TRBV20-1 and TRBJ2-6, with D maybe TRBD1 (6 bases). The CDR3 has 15 residues. Germline V lookup: CDR1 DFQATT, CDR2 SNEGSKA (reference sequence). The germline V and J ends were trimmed by 5 bases and 1 base, with 12 bases remaining between them. The DNA of the CDR3 is TGCAGTGCTCCCACAGGGAGTTCTGGGGCCAACGTCCTGACTTTC. It specifies CSAPTGSSGANVLTF.

This clonotype was counted at least ten times. Since it is a stray read in a library aimed at alpha chains, this beta chain has a size that is not meaningful. CDR3 residues: CASSLEWAGQNTEAFF. CDR3 coding DNA: TGTGCCAGCAGCTTAGAATGGGCAGGCCAGAACACTGAAGCTTTCTTT. The chain joins TRBV7-2 to TRBJ1-1; D remains ambiguous. The CDR3 is made up of 16 amino acids. Trimming took off 1 base at V and 1 base at J, with 13 bases between the two ends. CDR1 is SGHTA, CDR2 FQGNSA, per germline.

The sample holds many counts of this clonotype. This beta chain turned up in a library designed for alpha chains; as an off-target read, its abundance says little. The rearrangement uses TRBV20-1 and TRBJ1-5; 9 bases are shared with TRBD1. The junction had 10 bases not matched to a gene; V was cut back by 4 bases and J by 0 bases. The CDR3 spans 17 residues. Germline CDR1 reads DFQATT; CDR2 reads SNEGSKA (reference sequence). The CDR3 protein is CSANKMGQGNSNQPQHF. The CDR3, as DNA: TGCAGTGCTAACAAAATGGGACAGGGAAATAGCAATCAGCCCCAGCATTTT.

For this clonotype: The library was prepared for alpha chains; this beta chain is a stray read, so its frequency means little. V gene TRBV6-2 or TRBV6-3 combines with J gene TRBJ2-1; 10 bases are shared with TRBD2. Germline CDR1 and CDR2: MNHEY and SVGEGT. The J segment lost 8 bases and the V segment lost 5 bases, leaving 6 bases of the junction unmatched. The length of the CDR3 is 14 residues. The CDR3 nucleotides read TGTGCCAGCAGTCCTAGCGGGAGTACAGATGAGCAGTTCTTC. Protein sequence: CASSPSGSTDEQFF.

A note on this clonotype: This beta chain came through as a stray read in a library set up for alpha chains, and its size says little. CDR3 nucleotide sequence: TGTGCCAGCAGCCAGGGACTAGTGAGCTCCTACGAGCAGTACTTC. Its protein is CASSQGLVSSYEQYF. The genes are TRBV27 and TRBJ2-7, with 8 bases identical to TRBD2. The CDR3 runs to 15 residues. V dropped 6 bases and J dropped 0; count of bases not matched to a gene: 7. Germline values: CDR1 MNHEY, CDR2 SMNVEV (reference sequence).

This clonotype was counted at least ten times. This beta chain represents an off-target read in a library built for alpha chains; its size is of limited meaning. The gene calls are TRBV30 and TRBJ2-5; D is undetermined. Germline V lookup: CDR1 GTSNPN, CDR2 SVGIG (reference sequence). Trimming stripped 3 bases from V and 1 base from J, with 12 bases between. The CDR3 is 14 amino acids. The CDR3 bases are TGTGCCTGGAGCTCCGCTCCGGGCCAAGAGACCCAGTACTTC. Amino acid sequence: CAWSSAPGQETQYF.

This clonotype was detected many times. This beta chain appears as a stray read in a library generated for alpha chains; its size is not informative. The J gene is TRBJ1-1, the V gene TRBV30; maybe TRBD1 (5 bases). Trimming cost V 5 bases and J 0 bases, with 10 bases left between them. This CDR3 is 13 amino acids long. Germline values: CDR1 GTSNPN, CDR2 SVGIG (reference sequence). For the CDR3, the DNA is TGTGCCTGGGAGCGGACAATGAACACTGAAGCTTTCTTT. Its protein product is CAWERTMNTEAFF.

Many counts were recorded for this clonotype. The library was designed around alpha chains, so this beta chain is a stray read whose abundance carries little weight. This chain connects TRBV11-2 to TRBJ2-1, with a possible D match to TRBD2 (6 bases). Germline V gives CDR1 SGHAT, CDR2 FQNNGV. V lost 6 bases and J lost 7, with 16 bases in between. There are 14 residues in the CDR3. The CDR3 DNA follows: TGTGCCAGCAGTTTACCGGGAGAGTCGAATGAGCAGTTCTTC. This gives the protein CASSLPGESNEQFF.

This clonotype was counted ten times or more. For a library built for alpha chains, this beta chain is a stray read; little rests on its size. The rearrangement joins TRBV12-5 to TRBJ2-7; 7 positions agree with TRBD1. The CDR3 length is 13 residues. V was clipped by 7 bases and J by 2 bases; unmatched bases: 5. Germline CDR1 is LGHNT and CDR2 is FRNRAP. CDR3 sequence: CASDSGQAYEQYF. DNA for the CDR3: TGTGCTAGTGACTCCGGACAGGCCTACGAGCAGTACTTC.

This clonotype was recorded at least ten times. Because the library targeted alpha chains, this beta chain is an off-target read whose size means little. V is TRBV3-1 and J is TRBJ2-7; D not resolved. V shed 4 bases and J shed 0 bases, with 7 bases lying between them. Per germline, CDR1 LGHDT and CDR2 YNNKEL (reference sequence). This CDR3 comprises 13 residues. This CDR3 reads CASSPEFSYEQYF. CDR3 nucleotide sequence: TGTGCCAGCAGCCCTGAATTCTCCTACGAGCAGTACTTC.

This clonotype was found many times. This beta chain came through as a stray read in a library set up for alpha chains, and its size says little. The gene calls are TRBV29-1 and TRBJ1-1; D perhaps matches TRBD1 (5 bases). Germline CDR1 SQVTM, CDR2 ANQGSEA. CDR3 length: 12 amino acids. The V and J ends lost 4 bases and 2 bases respectively, with 8 bases between them. The CDR3 spells CSVGQSNTEAFF. CDR3 nucleotide sequence: TGCAGCGTTGGACAGAGCAACACTGAAGCTTTCTTT. Complete variable domain (other parts from reference TRBV29-1 and TRBJ1-1): SAVISQKPSRDICQRGTSLTIQCQVDSQVTMMFWYRQQPGQSLTLIATANQGSEATYESGFVIDKFPISRPNLTFSTLTVSNMSPEDSSIYLCSVGQSNTEAFFGQGTRLTVV.

This clonotype came up many times. Because this beta chain is a stray read in a library intended to capture alpha chains, its abundance should not be given much weight. The gene calls are TRBV6-2 or TRBV6-3 and TRBJ2-7; 7 bases map to TRBD1. Germline trimming cut 6 bases from V and 2 bases from J; bases unmatched to any gene: 10. The CDR3 contains 15 residues. The germline V gene encodes CDR1 MNHEY and CDR2 SVGEGT. In DNA form, the CDR3 reads TGTGCCAGCAGCCTCCAACAGGGGAGTACCTACGAGCAGTACTTC. Encoded protein: CASSLQQGSTYEQYF.

This clonotype was seen ten or more times. This beta chain came through as a stray read in a library set up for alpha chains, and its size says little. The chain uses TRBV12-3 or TRBV12-4 and TRBJ2-5; D may be TRBD1 or TRBD2 (5 bases each). The CDR3 is made up of 17 amino acids. Trimming took off 2 bases at V and 5 bases at J, with 21 bases between the two ends. As DNA, the CDR3 is TGTGCCAGCAGTTTAAGGGGCACTAGTCCCTACGTGGAGACCCAGTACTTC. It encodes CASSLRGTSPYVETQYF.

This clonotype was observed a few times. Because this beta chain is a stray read in a library intended to capture alpha chains, its abundance should not be given much weight. The chain joins TRBV6-2 or TRBV6-3 to TRBJ1-2; D is uncertain. The CDR3 consists of 11 residues. The V gene lost 9 bases and the J gene lost 5 bases, with 10 bases spanning the gap. Germline V gives CDR1 MNHEY, CDR2 SVGEGT. CDR3 region: CASGLFYGYTF. The CDR3 nucleotides are TGTGCCAGTGGACTCTTTTATGGCTACACCTTC.